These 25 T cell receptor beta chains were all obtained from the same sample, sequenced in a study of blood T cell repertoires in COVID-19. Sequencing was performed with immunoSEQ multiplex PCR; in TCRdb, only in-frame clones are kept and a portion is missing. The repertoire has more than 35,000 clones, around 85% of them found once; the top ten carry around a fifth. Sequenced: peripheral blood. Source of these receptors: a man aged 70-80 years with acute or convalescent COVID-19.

CDR3 loop: CASRFKESYGYTF. The DNA of the CDR3 is TGTGCCAGCAGGTTTAAAGAGAGCTATGGCTACACCTTC. V usage is TRBV12-3 or TRBV12-4 and J usage is TRBJ1-2; D ambiguous. The CDR3 runs 13 residues. Trimming stripped 6 bases from V and 4 bases from J, with 12 bases between.

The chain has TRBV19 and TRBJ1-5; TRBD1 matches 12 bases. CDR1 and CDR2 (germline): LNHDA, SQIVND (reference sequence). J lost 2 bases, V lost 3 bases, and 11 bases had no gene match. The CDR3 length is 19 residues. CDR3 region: CASSMFRDRGRVGNQPQHF. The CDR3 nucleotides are TGTGCCAGTAGTATGTTCCGGGACAGGGGGCGCGTAGGCAATCAGCCCCAGCATTTT.

CDR3 sequence (DNA): TGTGCCAGCAGCTTAGGTAGCAGCCTTTCCTACGAGCAGTACTTC. Protein product: CASSLGSSLSYEQYF. The chain uses TRBV11-3 and TRBJ2-7; D remains unclear. V was clipped by 1 base and J by 1 base, with 11 bases between them. Germline-derived CDR1 and CDR2 are SGHNT and YENEEA. This CDR3 region has 15 residues. The variable domain in full, with the rest retrieved from reference TRBV11-3 and TRBJ2-7, is EAGVVQSPRYKIIEKKQPVAFWCNPISGHNTLYWYLQNLGQGPELLIRYENEEAVDDSQLPKDRFSAERLKGVDSTLKIQPAELGDSAVYLCASSLGSSLSYEQYFGPGTRLTVT.

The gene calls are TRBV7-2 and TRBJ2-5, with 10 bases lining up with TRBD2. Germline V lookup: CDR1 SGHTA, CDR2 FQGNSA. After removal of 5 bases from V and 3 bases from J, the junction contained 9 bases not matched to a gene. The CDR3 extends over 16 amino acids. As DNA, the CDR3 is TGTGCCAGCAGCCCCCGTCCTAGCGGGGGAAAAGAGACCCAGTACTTC. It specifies CASSPRPSGGKETQYF.

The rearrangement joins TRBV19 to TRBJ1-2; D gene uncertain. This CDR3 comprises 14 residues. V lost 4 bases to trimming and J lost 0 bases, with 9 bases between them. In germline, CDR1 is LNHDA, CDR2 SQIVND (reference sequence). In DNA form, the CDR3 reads TGTGCCAGTAGTAGGAGCCTTTCTAACTATGGCTACACCTTC. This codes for CASSRSLSNYGYTF.

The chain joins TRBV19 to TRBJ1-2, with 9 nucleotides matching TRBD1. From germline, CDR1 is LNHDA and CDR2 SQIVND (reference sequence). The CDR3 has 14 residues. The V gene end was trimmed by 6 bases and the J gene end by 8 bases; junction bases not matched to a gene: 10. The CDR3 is CASRGTGNSRGYTF. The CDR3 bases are TGTGCCAGTAGGGGGACAGGGAATTCTCGGGGCTACACCTTC.

The CDR3 DNA reads TGCGCCAGCAGCTTGGCGGGACAGGGGGCATACGAGCAGTACTTC. Translating it yields CASSLAGQGAYEQYF. This chain uses TRBV5-1 with TRBJ2-7, with TRBD1 identical over 12 bases. The CDR3 has 15 amino acids. In germline, CDR1 is SGHRS, CDR2 YFSETQ. The junction had 2 bases not matched to a gene; V was cut back by 0 bases and J by 4 bases.

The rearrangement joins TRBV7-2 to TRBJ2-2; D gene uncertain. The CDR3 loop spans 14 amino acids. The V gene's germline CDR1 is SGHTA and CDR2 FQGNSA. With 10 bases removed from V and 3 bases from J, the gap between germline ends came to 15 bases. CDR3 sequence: CATRRLVDTGELFF. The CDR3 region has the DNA TGTGCCACCCGACGGCTAGTGGACACCGGGGAGCTGTTTTTT.

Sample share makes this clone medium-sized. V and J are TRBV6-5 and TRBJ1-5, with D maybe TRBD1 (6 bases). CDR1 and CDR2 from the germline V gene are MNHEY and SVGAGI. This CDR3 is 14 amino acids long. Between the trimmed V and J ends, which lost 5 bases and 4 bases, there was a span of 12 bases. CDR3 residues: CASSTGQKNQPQHF. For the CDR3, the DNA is TGTGCCAGCAGTACCGGACAGAAAAATCAGCCCCAGCATTTT.

CDR3 nucleotides: TGTGCCAGCAGCTTAGTCGGTCAGGGGGTTTACTCTGAAGCTTTCTTT. It codes for CASSLVGQGVYSEAFF. The rearrangement uses TRBV7-2 and TRBJ1-1; 7 nucleotides line up with TRBD1. V gave up 1 base and J gave up 6 bases; unmatched junction bases: 11. Germline CDR1 and CDR2: SGHTA and FQGNSA. This CDR3 is built from 16 residues. Full variable domain (remainder filled in from reference TRBV7-2 and TRBJ1-1): GAGVSQSPSNKVTEKGKDVELRCDPISGHTALYWYRQSLGQGLEFLIYFQGNSAPDKSGLPSDRFSAERTGGSVSTLTIQRTQQEDSAVYLCASSLVGQGVYSEAFFGQGTRLTVV.

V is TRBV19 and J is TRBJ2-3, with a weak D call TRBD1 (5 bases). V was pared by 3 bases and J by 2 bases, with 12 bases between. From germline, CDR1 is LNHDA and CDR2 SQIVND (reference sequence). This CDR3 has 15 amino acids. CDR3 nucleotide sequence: TGTGCCAGTAGTATCATCAGGGCTACCACAGATACGCAGTATTTT. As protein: CASSIIRATTDTQYF. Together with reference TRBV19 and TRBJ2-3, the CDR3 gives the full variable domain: DGGITQSPKYLFRKEGQNVTLSCEQNLNHDAMYWYRQDPGQGLRLIYYSQIVNDFQKGDIAEGYSVSREKKESFPLTVTSAQKNPTAFYLCASSIIRATTDTQYFGPGTRLTVL.

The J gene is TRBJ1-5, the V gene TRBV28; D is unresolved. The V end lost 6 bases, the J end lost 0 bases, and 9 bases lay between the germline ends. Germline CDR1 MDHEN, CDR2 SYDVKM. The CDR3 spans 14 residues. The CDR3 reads CASRVTYSNQPQHF. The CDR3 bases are TGTGCCAGCAGGGTGACTTATAGCAATCAGCCCCAGCATTTT.

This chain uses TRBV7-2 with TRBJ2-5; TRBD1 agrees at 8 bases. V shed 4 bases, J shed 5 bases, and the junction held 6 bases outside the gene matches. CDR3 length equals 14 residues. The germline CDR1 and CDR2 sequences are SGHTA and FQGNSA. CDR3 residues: CASSSTGGRETQYF. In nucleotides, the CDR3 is TGTGCCAGCAGCTCCACAGGGGGACGGGAGACCCAGTACTTC.

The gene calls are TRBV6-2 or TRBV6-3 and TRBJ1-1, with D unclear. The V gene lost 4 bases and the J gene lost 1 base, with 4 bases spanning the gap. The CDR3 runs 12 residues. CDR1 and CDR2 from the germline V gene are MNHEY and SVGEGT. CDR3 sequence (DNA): TGTGCCAGCAGTTGGGCGAACACTGAAGCTTTCTTT. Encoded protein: CASSWANTEAFF.

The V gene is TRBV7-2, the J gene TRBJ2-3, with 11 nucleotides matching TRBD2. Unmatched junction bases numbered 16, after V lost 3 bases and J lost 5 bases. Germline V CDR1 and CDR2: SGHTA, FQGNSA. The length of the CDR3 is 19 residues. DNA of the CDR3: TGTGCCAGCAGCTTCCCCACATCGGGTAGCGGGAGGGCTGAAGATACGCAGTATTTT. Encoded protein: CASSFPTSGSGRAEDTQYF.

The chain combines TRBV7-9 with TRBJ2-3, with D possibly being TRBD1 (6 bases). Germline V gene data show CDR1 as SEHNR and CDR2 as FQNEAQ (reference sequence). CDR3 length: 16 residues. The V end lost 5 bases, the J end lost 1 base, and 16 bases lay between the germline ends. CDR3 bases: TGTGCCAGCAGCCTACACAGGGAACGGGGCACAGATACGCAGTATTTT. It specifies CASSLHRERGTDTQYF.

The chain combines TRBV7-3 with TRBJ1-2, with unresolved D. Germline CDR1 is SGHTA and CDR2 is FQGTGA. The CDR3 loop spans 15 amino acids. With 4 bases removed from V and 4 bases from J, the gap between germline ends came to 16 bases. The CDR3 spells CASSSDSLSPYGYTF. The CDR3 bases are TGTGCCAGCAGCTCAGACTCACTCAGTCCCTATGGCTACACCTTC.

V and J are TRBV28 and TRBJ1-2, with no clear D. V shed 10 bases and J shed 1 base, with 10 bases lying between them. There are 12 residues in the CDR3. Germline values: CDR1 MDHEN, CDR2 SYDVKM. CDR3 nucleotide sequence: TGTGCCACCACCCGGGATAACTATGGCTACACCTTC. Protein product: CATTRDNYGYTF.

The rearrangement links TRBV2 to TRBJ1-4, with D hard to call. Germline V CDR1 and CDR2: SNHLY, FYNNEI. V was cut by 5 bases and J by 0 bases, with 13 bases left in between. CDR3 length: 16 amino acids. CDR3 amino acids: CASSLGSGSTNEKLFF. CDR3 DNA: TGTGCCAGCAGTTTGGGATCGGGATCAACTAATGAAAAACTGTTTTTT.

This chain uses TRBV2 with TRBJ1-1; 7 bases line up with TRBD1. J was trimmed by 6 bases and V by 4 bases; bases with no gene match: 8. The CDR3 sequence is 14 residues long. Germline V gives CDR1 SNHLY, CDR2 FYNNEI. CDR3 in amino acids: CASSADRNRPEAFF. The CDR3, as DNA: TGTGCCAGCAGTGCGGACAGGAATCGACCTGAAGCTTTCTTT.

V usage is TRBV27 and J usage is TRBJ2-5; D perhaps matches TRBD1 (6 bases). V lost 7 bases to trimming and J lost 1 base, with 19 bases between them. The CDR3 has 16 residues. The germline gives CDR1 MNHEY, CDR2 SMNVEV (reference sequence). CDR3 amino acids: CASIGQGRGGQETQYF. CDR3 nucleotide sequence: TGTGCCAGCATAGGGCAGGGAAGAGGGGGCCAAGAGACCCAGTACTTC.

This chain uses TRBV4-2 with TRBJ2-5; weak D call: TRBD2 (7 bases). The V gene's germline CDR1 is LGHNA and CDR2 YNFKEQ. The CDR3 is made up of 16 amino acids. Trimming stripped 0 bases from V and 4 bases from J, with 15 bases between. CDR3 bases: TGTGCCAGCAGCCAAGATCTAAGTAGGGGGGGAGAGACCCAGTACTTC. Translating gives CASSQDLSRGGETQYF.

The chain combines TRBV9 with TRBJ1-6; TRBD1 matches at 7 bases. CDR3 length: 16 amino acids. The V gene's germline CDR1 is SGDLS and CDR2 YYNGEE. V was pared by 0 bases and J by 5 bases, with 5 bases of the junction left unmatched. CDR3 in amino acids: CASSVGQDRNNSPLHF. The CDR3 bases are TGTGCCAGCAGCGTAGGACAGGACAGGAATAATTCACCCCTCCACTTT.

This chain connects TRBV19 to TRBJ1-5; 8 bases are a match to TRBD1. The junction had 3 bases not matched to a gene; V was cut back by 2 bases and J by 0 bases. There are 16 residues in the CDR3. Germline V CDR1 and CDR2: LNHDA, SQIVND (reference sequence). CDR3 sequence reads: CASSIRTGNSNQPQHF. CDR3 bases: TGTGCCAGTAGTATAAGGACAGGGAATAGCAATCAGCCCCAGCATTTT.

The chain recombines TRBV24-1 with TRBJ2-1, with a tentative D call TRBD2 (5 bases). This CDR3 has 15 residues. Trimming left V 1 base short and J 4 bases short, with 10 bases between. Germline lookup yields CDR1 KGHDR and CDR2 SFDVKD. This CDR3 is CATSDFRDDYNEQFF. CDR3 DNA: TGTGCCACCAGTGATTTCCGGGATGATTACAATGAGCAGTTCTTC.